In this sample, the clone carrying this T cell receptor beta chain turned up once. Its antigen is undetermined. This specimen belongs to a study of T cell responses to AZD1222 COVID-19 vaccine. General study findings and limits: Reportedly, close to half of spike-specific TCRs are directed against unmutated variant regions. Increased Spike-specific TCR breadth and depth were observed after two AZD1222 doses.

Only in-frame clones appear in the TCRdb table, and some are missing; sequencing was by immunoSEQ multiplex PCR. This table has approximately 130,000 clones, around 90% appearing once. Pooled together were second doses at about 4 or about 12 weeks. This TCR derives from an adult who received the AZD1222 COVID-19 vaccine. This material consisted of peripheral blood, taken 28 days after the second AZD1222 dose.

In nucleotides, the CDR3 is TGTGCCAGCAGCGTAGCTCTAATCGGTGGCCCCGGAGATACGCAGTATTTT. The encoded protein is CASSVALIGGPGDTQYF. The V and J genes are TRBV9 and TRBJ2-3, with no clear D. CDR1 SGDLS and CDR2 YYNGEE come from the germline V gene. V was trimmed by 0 bases and J by 5 bases, leaving 19 bases between them. This CDR3 spans 17 amino acids.